The rows below give T cell receptor beta chains drawn from one sample of a study of cytomegalovirus exposure and HLA in healthy donors. Assay: immunoSEQ multiplex PCR; the TCRdb copy retains only in-frame clones and omits some. The repertoire holds more than 120,000 clones, with around 85% as singletons. Sequencing used PBMCs. All receptors come from a woman aged 25 to 39 in good health and CMV-seronegative. Each CDR3 is given with its conserved first and last residue. A D gene is named only where the DNA matches it firmly. Clone size is not always given. Where it is, it says once, few, many or a class for expanded clones.

d_call | j_call | clone_size | v_call | cdr3_nt | cdr3_aa
- | TRBJ2-7 | few | TRBV6-5 | TGTGCCAGCAGGGGCAGGACTCCCCGCTGGTACGAGCAGTACTTC | CASRGRTPRWYEQYF
TRBD2 | TRBJ2-1 | - | TRBV18 | TGTGCCAGCTCACCCTCCAAAAGGGCTAGCGGGTCCTACAATGAGCAGTTCTTC | CASSPSKRASGSYNEQFF
TRBD2 | TRBJ2-3 | - | TRBV11-2 | TGTGCCAGCCTACGGGAGGGCTCCCCCGGGATAGATACGCAGTATTTT | CASLREGSPGIDTQYF
- | TRBJ1-2 | - | TRBV20-1 | TGCAGTGCTAGAGATCTTCTGGGCTACACCTTC | CSARDLLGYTF
- | TRBJ2-3 | - | TRBV9 | TGTGCCAGCAGCGTAGCTTCGGTGGATACGCAGTATTTT | CASSVASVDTQYF
TRBD1 | TRBJ2-1 | - | TRBV9 | TGTGCCAGCAGCGTTTGGGGACAGGGACCCTACAATGAGCAGTTCTTC | CASSVWGQGPYNEQFF
- | TRBJ1-1 | - | TRBV7-9 | TGTGCCAGCAGCGATGACAGGTATCTAGCGAACACTGAAGCTTTCTTT | CASSDDRYLANTEAFF
TRBD2 | TRBJ2-2 | - | TRBV19 | TGTGCCAGTAGTATGGAGCTAGCGGGATCCGGGGAGCTGTTTTTT | CASSMELAGSGELFF
- | TRBJ1-5 | - | TRBV27 | TGTGCCAGCTCCCCGTTCGAGAATCAGCCCCAGCATTTT | CASSPFENQPQHF
TRBD1 | TRBJ2-3 | - | TRBV5-1 | TGCGCCAGCAGCGCCGGGACAGGGGCTGGAACAGATACGCAGTATTTT | CASSAGTGAGTDTQYF
TRBD1 | TRBJ1-4 | few | TRBV19 | TGTGCCAGTAGCGCCACAGGGGGCGCAGGGGAAAAACTGTTTTTT | CASSATGGAGEKLFF
- | TRBJ2-5 | - | TRBV29-1 | TGCACCGTGGGGGGAACGGGAGTAGAGACCCAGTACTTC | CTVGGTGVETQYF
- | TRBJ1-1 | - | TRBV7-2 | TGTGCCAGCAGCGCGGTCCGTGAAGCTTTCTTT | CASSAVREAFF
- | TRBJ2-7 | - | TRBV4-1 | TGCGCCAGCAGCCAAGGGGAAGGGACACCCAAACCCTACTTC | CASSQGEGTPKPYF
TRBD2 | TRBJ2-1 | - | TRBV7-9 | TGTGCCAGCAGCTTAAGTTGGCTAGCGGACTTGACCAATGAGCAGTTCTTC | CASSLSWLADLTNEQFF
TRBD1 | TRBJ2-1 | - | TRBV6-4 | TGTGCCAGCAGTGAACAGGGGGCGCAAAATGAGCAGTTCTTC | CASSEQGAQNEQFF
TRBD1 | TRBJ1-4 | - | TRBV5-1 | TGCGCCAGCAGCTCCCGGGACAGGGGCGATGAAAAACTGTTTTTT | CASSSRDRGDEKLFF
TRBD2 | TRBJ2-3 | - | TRBV9 | TGTGCCAGCAGCAAGTGGGCGGGGGGCCCCACAGATACGCAGTATTTT | CASSKWAGGPTDTQYF
- | TRBJ1-1 | - | TRBV29-1 | TGCAGCGTTGTCGTAAGGGGAGGGATTACTGAAGCTTTCTTT | CSVVVRGGITEAFF
- | TRBJ1-6 | - | TRBV9 | TGTGCCAGCAGCGGGGGGACACCATATAATTCACCCCTCCACTTT | CASSGGTPYNSPLHF
TRBD2 | TRBJ2-3 | few | TRBV18 | TGTGCCAGCTCACCCGTCGTTCTAGCGGGAGTAGATACGCAGTATTTT | CASSPVVLAGVDTQYF
TRBD1 | TRBJ1-1 | - | TRBV2 | TGTGCCAGCAGTGGCGGGACAGGGTGGCCCACTGAAGCTTTCTTT | CASSGGTGWPTEAFF
TRBD1 | TRBJ2-7 | - | TRBV5-6 | TGTGCCAGCAGACGGACAGGGGGCGCTGAATACGAGCAGTACTTC | CASRRTGGAEYEQYF
TRBD2 | TRBJ2-7 | - | TRBV7-3 | TGTGCCAGCAGCCTAATGGGGCCTGGGACTAGCGTTACCTACGAGCAGTACTTC | CASSLMGPGTSVTYEQYF
TRBD2 | TRBJ2-6 | - | TRBV7-9 | TGTGCCAGCAGCTTAGCGGCTTTGACTAGCACCTCTGGGGCCAACGTCCTGACTTTC | CASSLAALTSTSGANVLTF
- | TRBJ2-5 | - | TRBV2 | TGTGCCAGCAGTGAATTTGTGGGAGCAGAGACCCAGTACTTC | CASSEFVGAETQYF
- | TRBJ2-1 | - | TRBV19 | TGTGCCAGTAGGATTCTAGGTGCTGAGCAGTTCTTC | CASRILGAEQFF
- | TRBJ2-6 | - | TRBV5-1 | TGCGCCAGCAGCTTGGAAGGACAAATTGTCTCTGGGGCCAACGTCCTGACTTTC | CASSLEGQIVSGANVLTF
TRBD2 | TRBJ2-3 | - | TRBV9 | TGTGCCAGCAGCGTGGCTGGGGGGGGAGGGGATACGCAGTATTTT | CASSVAGGGGDTQYF
TRBD2 | TRBJ2-1 | - | TRBV11-2 | TGTGCCAGCAGCCAACCGCTGACTAGCGGAATCTACAATGAGCAGTTCTTC | CASSQPLTSGIYNEQFF
TRBD1 | TRBJ2-7 | - | TRBV30 | TGTGCCTGGAGTGTGCGGACAGGGGACGAGCAGTACTTC | CAWSVRTGDEQYF
TRBD1 | TRBJ2-2 | - | TRBV5-1 | TGCGCCAGCAGCTTGGGACAGGGCCACACCGGGGAGCTGTTTTTT | CASSLGQGHTGELFF
- | TRBJ2-6 | - | TRBV4-3 | TGCGCCAGCAGCCAAGAGTACAGCTCTGGGGCCAACGTCCTGACTTTC | CASSQEYSSGANVLTF
TRBD2 | TRBJ2-1 | once | TRBV19 | TGTGCCAGTAGTATTACTAGCGGGGGAAACAATGAGCAGTTCTTC | CASSITSGGNNEQFF
- | TRBJ2-5 | - | TRBV7-2 | TGTGCCAGCAGCTTAGTGGCGGAAGAGACCCAGTACTTC | CASSLVAEETQYF
- | TRBJ1-6 | - | TRBV27 | TGTGCCAGCAGTTCAACAGGCGGGGGTTATTCACCCCTCCACTTT | CASSSTGGGYSPLHF
- | TRBJ1-5 | - | TRBV19 | TGTGCCAGTAGTATCAGTGGTCAGCCCCAGCATTTT | CASSISGQPQHF
- | TRBJ2-7 | - | TRBV5-4 | TGTGCCAGCAGCTTGGCAGGACAGTTCTCCTACGAGCAGTACTTC | CASSLAGQFSYEQYF
- | TRBJ2-5 | - | TRBV5-1 | TGCGCCAGCGGCTTCCCAGGGGCTGGGGAGACCCAGTACTTC | CASGFPGAGETQYF
- | TRBJ1-2 | few | TRBV10-2 | TGCGCCAGCAGTGAGGGACAGAACTATGGCTACACCTTC | CASSEGQNYGYTF
TRBD1 | TRBJ1-1 | - | TRBV19 | TGTGCCAGTAGTATAAGGAGGGGGCAGATTGGCACTGAAGCTTTCTTT | CASSIRRGQIGTEAFF
TRBD2 | TRBJ2-7 | - | TRBV27 | TGTGCCAGCAAACTAGCGGTGAGCGCCTACGAGCAGTACTTC | CASKLAVSAYEQYF
TRBD1 | TRBJ1-1 | - | TRBV2 | TGTGCCAGCAGCTCGGGACAGTCGAACACTGAAGCTTTCTTT | CASSSGQSNTEAFF
- | TRBJ2-1 | - | TRBV6-1 | TGTGCCAGCAGTGAAGCGGGACTGGCGAATGAGCAGTTCTTC | CASSEAGLANEQFF
TRBD1 | TRBJ1-1 | - | TRBV15 | TGTGCCACCAGCAGAGTATACGGACAGGGGGGTTATACTGAAGCTTTCTTT | CATSRVYGQGGYTEAFF
TRBD1 | TRBJ1-3 | - | TRBV7-9 | TGTGCCAGCAGCTCCCAAGACAGGGGGCTTGAAAACACCATATATTTT | CASSSQDRGLENTIYF
TRBD1 | TRBJ2-5 | - | TRBV5-1 | TGCGCCAGCAGCTTAGAGGGACAGGGAGGAAAGACCCAGTACTTC | CASSLEGQGGKTQYF
- | TRBJ2-2 | - | TRBV11-2 | TGTGCCAGCAGCCCGCGAAGGGGCCCGAACACCGGGGAGCTGTTTTTT | CASSPRRGPNTGELFF